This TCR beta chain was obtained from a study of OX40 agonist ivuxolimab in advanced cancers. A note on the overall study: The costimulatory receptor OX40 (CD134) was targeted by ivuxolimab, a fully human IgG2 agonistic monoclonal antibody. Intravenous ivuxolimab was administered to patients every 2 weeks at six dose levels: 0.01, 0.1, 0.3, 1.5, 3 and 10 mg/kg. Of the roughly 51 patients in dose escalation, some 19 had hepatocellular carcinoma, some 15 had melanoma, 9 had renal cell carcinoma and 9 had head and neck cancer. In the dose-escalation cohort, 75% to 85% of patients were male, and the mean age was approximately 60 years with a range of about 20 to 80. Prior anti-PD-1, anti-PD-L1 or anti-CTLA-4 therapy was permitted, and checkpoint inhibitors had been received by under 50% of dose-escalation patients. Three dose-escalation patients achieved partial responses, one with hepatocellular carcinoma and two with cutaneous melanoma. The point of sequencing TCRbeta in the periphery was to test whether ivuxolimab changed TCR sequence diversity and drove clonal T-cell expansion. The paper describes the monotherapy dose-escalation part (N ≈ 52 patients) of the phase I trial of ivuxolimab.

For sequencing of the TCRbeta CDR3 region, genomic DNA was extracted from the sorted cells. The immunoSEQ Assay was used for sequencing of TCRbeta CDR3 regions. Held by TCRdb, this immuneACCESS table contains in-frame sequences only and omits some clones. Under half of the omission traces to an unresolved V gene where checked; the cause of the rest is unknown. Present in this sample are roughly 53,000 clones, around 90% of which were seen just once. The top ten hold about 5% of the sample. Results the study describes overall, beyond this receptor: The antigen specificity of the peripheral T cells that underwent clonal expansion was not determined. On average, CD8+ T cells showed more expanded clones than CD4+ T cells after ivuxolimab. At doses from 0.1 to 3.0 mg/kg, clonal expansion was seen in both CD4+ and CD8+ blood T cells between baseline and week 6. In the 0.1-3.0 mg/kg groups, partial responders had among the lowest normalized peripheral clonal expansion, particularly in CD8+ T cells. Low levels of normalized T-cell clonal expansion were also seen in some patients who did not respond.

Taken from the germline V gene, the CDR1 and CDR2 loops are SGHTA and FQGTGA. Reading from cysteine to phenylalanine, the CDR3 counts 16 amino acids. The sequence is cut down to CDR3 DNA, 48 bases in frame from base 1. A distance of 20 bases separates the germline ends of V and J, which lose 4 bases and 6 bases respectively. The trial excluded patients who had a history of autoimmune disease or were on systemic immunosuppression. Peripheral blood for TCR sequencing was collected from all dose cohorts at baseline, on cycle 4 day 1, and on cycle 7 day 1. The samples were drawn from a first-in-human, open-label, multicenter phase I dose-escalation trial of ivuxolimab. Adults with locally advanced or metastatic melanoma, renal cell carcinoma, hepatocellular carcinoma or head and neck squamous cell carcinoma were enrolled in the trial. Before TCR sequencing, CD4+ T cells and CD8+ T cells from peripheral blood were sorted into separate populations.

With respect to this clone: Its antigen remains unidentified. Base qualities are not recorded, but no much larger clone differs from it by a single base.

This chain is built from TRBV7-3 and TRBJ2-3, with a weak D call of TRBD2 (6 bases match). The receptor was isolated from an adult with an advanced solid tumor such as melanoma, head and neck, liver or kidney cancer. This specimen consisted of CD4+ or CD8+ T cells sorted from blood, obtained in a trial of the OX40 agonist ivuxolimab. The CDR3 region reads CASSSKGTSGTDTQYF. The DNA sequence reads TGTGCCAGCAGCTCCAAGGGGACTTCTGGGACGGATACGCAGTATTTT.